The 20 T cell receptor beta chains below come from one sample, sequenced in a study of beta chain features in type 1 diabetes. Broader study findings: Shortening that was moderate but significant affected the TCRB CDR3s of Type 1 diabetes patients in all four CD4+ subsets.

Their recognized antigens are unknown. Expressed TCRB transcripts got sequenced, as all isolated RNA was reverse transcribed. TCRdb keeps only in-frame clones here, not all; method: immunoSEQ multiplex PCR. This repertoire shows 600,000 to 700,000 clones, under 15% found once; its top ten account for 0.022%. The material sequenced was naive CD4+ T cells from blood. These receptor sequences come from a man aged 18 to 35 with type 1 diabetes.

This clone was seen only a few times. This chain connects TRBV10-3 to TRBJ1-1; D is uncertain. Trimming pared 6 bases from V and 5 bases from J, leaving 19 bases between. Per germline, CDR1 ENHRY and CDR2 SYGVKD. This CDR3 is 15 amino acids long. The CDR3 spells CAIRATDTGETEAFF. The CDR3 coding sequence is TGTGCCATCAGAGCGACTGACACCGGGGAGACTGAAGCTTTCTTT.

CDR3 nucleotides: TGTGCCAGCAGTCCCGGGGGTTCACCCCTCCACTTT. Translating gives CASSPGGSPLHF. This rearrangement joins TRBV7-9 to TRBJ1-6; D possibly corresponds to TRBD1 (5 bases). Germline values: CDR1 SEHNR, CDR2 FQNEAQ (reference sequence). The CDR3 spans 12 residues. The V and J ends lost 6 bases and 9 bases respectively, with 9 bases between them.

The CDR3 spells CASTSVTGGRETQYF. The CDR3 DNA sequence: TGTGCCAGCACCTCCGTGACAGGGGGCAGGGAGACCCAGTACTTC. V and J are TRBV2 and TRBJ2-5; 10 nucleotides match TRBD1. The germline CDR1 and CDR2 sequences are SNHLY and FYNNEI. Trimming cost V 7 bases and J 5 bases; bases outside gene matches: 10. The CDR3 length is 15 residues.

V gene TRBV27 combines with J gene TRBJ1-2; maybe TRBD1 (5 bases). The ends were cut back, 2 bases at V and 4 bases at J, with 8 bases in the middle. The CDR3 totals 13 residues. Germline V gene lookup returns CDR1 MNHEY and CDR2 SMNVEV (reference sequence). CDR3 bases: TGTGCCAGCAGTTTACGGGGGAGCTATGGCTACACCTTC. This translates into CASSLRGSYGYTF.

J is TRBJ1-6 and V is TRBV6-5; TRBD1 matches at 7 bases. V was pared by 6 bases and J by 7 bases, with 6 bases of the junction left unmatched. Per the germline V gene, CDR1 is MNHEY and CDR2 is SVGAGI. The CDR3 totals 14 residues. The CDR3 spells CASSPGTVNSPLHF. CDR3 sequence (DNA): TGTGCCAGCAGCCCCGGGACAGTCAATTCACCCCTCCACTTT.

In its sample, this clone was seen a few times. The rearrangement uses TRBV5-1 and TRBJ2-1; D gene uncertain. CDR3 length equals 14 residues. Germline-derived CDR1 and CDR2 are SGHRS and YFSETQ. With 4 bases removed from V and 9 bases from J, the gap between germline ends came to 17 bases. The CDR3 spells CASSPGPSTPEQFF. The CDR3 nucleotides read TGCGCCAGCAGCCCTGGACCCTCAACCCCTGAGCAGTTCTTC.

This clone was counted between two and nine times. J is TRBJ1-3 and V is TRBV7-6; the D gene is possibly TRBD1 (5 bases). The CDR3 loop spans 13 amino acids. The V end lost 1 base, the J end lost 6 bases, and 7 bases lay between the germline ends. The germline V gene encodes CDR1 SGHVS and CDR2 FNYEAQ. This CDR3 reads CASSLGQLNTIYF. CDR3 sequence (DNA): TGTGCCAGCAGCTTAGGACAGCTAAACACCATATATTTT.

The chain has TRBV29-1 and TRBJ1-2; no clear D. V dropped 7 bases and J dropped 0 bases, with 9 bases sitting between them. This CDR3 is 12 amino acids long. Per germline, CDR1 SQVTM and CDR2 ANQGSEA. CDR3: CSGGQPNYGYTF. Written as DNA, the CDR3 is TGCAGCGGAGGGCAGCCTAACTATGGCTACACCTTC.

Regarding this clone: Other DNA variants within this sample encode the same CDR3. The rearrangement uses TRBV5-6 and TRBJ1-1, with D perhaps matching TRBD1 (5 bases). Trimming shortened V by 2 bases and J by 8 bases, and 7 bases separated the two germline ends. The CDR3 sequence is 11 residues long. Germline V gene data show CDR1 as SGHDT and CDR2 as YYEEEE. The CDR3 spells CASSLGAEAFF. The CDR3 DNA sequence: TGTGCCAGCAGCTTAGGGGCAGAAGCTTTCTTT.

V gene TRBV5-1 combines with J gene TRBJ2-1; 10 nucleotides align to TRBD2. Germline CDR1 reads SGHRS; CDR2 reads YFSETQ. The CDR3 consists of 15 residues. J gave up 3 bases and V 1 base, and 1 base lay outside the gene matches. CDR3 sequence: CASSLTSGVYNEQFF. For the CDR3, the DNA is TGCGCCAGCAGCTTGACTAGCGGGGTCTACAATGAGCAGTTCTTC.

In its sample, this clone was seen a few times. The chain links TRBV19 to TRBJ1-1; no reliable D call. CDR3 length: 12 residues. V was trimmed by 8 bases and J by 8 bases, leaving 15 bases between them. Per germline, CDR1 LNHDA and CDR2 SQIVND (reference sequence). CDR3 in amino acids: CASERGSTEAFF. Here the CDR3 DNA reads TGTGCCAGTGAACGAGGGAGCACGGAAGCTTTCTTT.

This clone was recorded a few times. Other nucleotide sequences from this sample produce the same CDR3. This chain uses TRBV4-1 with TRBJ1-2; D is unresolved. The V gene lost 0 bases and the J gene lost 2 bases, with 7 bases spanning the gap. CDR1 and CDR2 from the germline V gene are MGHRA and YSYEKL. The CDR3 has 14 amino acids. CDR3 nucleotides: TGCGCCAGCAGCCAAGACCCGGCGAACTATGGCTACACCTTC. Residues: CASSQDPANYGYTF.

The chain combines TRBV5-1 with TRBJ2-1; unclear D gene. The length of the CDR3 is 15 residues. V lost 4 bases, J lost 5 bases, and 16 bases lay in between. Germline V lookup: CDR1 SGHRS, CDR2 YFSETQ. The CDR3 sequence: CASSLNGFLDNEQFF. CDR3 sequence (DNA): TGCGCCAGCAGCCTGAACGGGTTTCTAGACAATGAGCAGTTCTTC.

This chain links TRBV18 with TRBJ2-7; tentatively, D is TRBD1 (6 bases). The CDR3 sequence is 12 residues long. From germline, CDR1 is KGHSH and CDR2 LQKENI. The germline V and J ends were trimmed by 6 bases and 7 bases, with 13 bases remaining between them. The CDR3 sequence is CASSSDSSEQYF. CDR3 nucleotide sequence: TGTGCCAGCTCGTCGGACAGTTCAGAGCAGTACTTC.

In its sample, this clone was seen a few times. The chain links TRBV30 to TRBJ1-3; D call uncertain. Per germline, CDR1 GTSNPN and CDR2 SVGIG (reference sequence). This CDR3 contains 13 residues. V was trimmed by 3 bases and J by 0 bases, leaving 6 bases between them. The CDR3 region is CAWRIFSGNTIYF. In DNA, the CDR3 is TGTGCCTGGAGGATCTTCTCTGGAAACACCATATATTTT.

A few counts support this clone. The CDR3 loop is CSAPGGDTQYF. Here the CDR3 DNA reads TGCAGTGCGCCGGGTGGCGATACGCAGTATTTT. The chain combines TRBV20-1 with TRBJ2-3; no definite D call. The CDR3 contains 11 residues. The germline CDR1 and CDR2 sequences are DFQATT and SNEGSKA (reference sequence). The ends were cut back, 6 bases at V and 6 bases at J, with 10 bases in the middle.

The chain employs TRBV6-5 and TRBJ2-5; possibly TRBD2 for D (5 bases). The CDR3 covers 14 residues. Germline CDR1 and CDR2: MNHEY and SVGAGI. V was clipped by 7 bases and J by 3 bases, with 15 bases between them. CDR3 residues: CASMQSGREETQYF. CDR3 coding DNA: TGTGCCAGCATGCAATCCGGGCGGGAAGAGACCCAGTACTTC.

With respect to this clone: At one boundary the junction diverges from the germline segment, which might be a read error. V and J are TRBV30 and TRBJ1-2; a weak D match, TRBD1 (5 bases). Germline V gene data show CDR1 as GTSNPN and CDR2 as SVGIG (reference sequence). The CDR3 loop spans 13 amino acids. CDR3 residues: CLTDRVPLRGYTF. The CDR3 bases are TGCTTGACAGATAGAGTACCTTTGCGTGGCTACACCTTC. The full variable domain, with the rest looked up from reference TRBV30 and TRBJ1-2, is SQTIHQWPATLVQPVGSPLSLECTVEGTSNPNLYWYRQAAGRGLQLLFYSVGIGQISSEVPQNLSASRPQDRQFILSSKKLLLSDSGFYLCLTDRVPLRGYTFGSGTRLTVV.

This clone was found a few times. V and J are TRBV25-1 and TRBJ2-7, with D possibly TRBD1 on 6 matching bases. V was clipped by 1 base and J by 0 bases, with 13 bases between them. CDR1 is MGHDK, CDR2 SYGVNS, per germline. This CDR3 contains 16 residues. The CDR3 DNA reads TGTGCCAGCAGTGAATCCCAGGGGTCGAGCTCCTACGAGCAGTACTTC. This translates into CASSESQGSSSYEQYF.

A few counts support this clone. The J gene is TRBJ1-2, the V gene TRBV5-8; the match to TRBD1 covers 7 bases. The CDR3 sequence is 12 residues long. With V trimmed by 3 bases and J by 8 bases, 4 bases remained unmatched. Germline CDR1 SGHTS, CDR2 YDEGEE. The CDR3, as DNA: TGTGCCAGCAGCTCCGACAGGGTAGGCTACACCTTC. Its protein is CASSSDRVGYTF.